Listed here are 18 T cell receptor beta chains from one sample, sequenced in a study of a mutant IDH1 vaccine in newly diagnosed glioma. The repertoire was sequenced with immunoSEQ multiplex PCR; TCRdb's copy has only in-frame clones and lacks some. This table holds 25,000 to 35,000 clones, approximately 80% found once. The sample's time point: baseline, week 1 (first vaccination visit). Indicated treatment: pre-vaccination baseline after standard-of-care therapy. The sample consisted of PBMCs, taken from a glioma patient treated with radiotherapy, temozolomide or both. The source of these receptors is a man aged 25 to 40 with glioma.

This chain connects TRBV7-3 to TRBJ2-1, with TRBD1 matching 11 bases. The germline gives CDR1 SGHTA, CDR2 FQGTGA. With V trimmed by 5 bases and J by 9 bases, 6 bases remained unmatched. This CDR3 has 14 amino acids. The CDR3 nucleotides read TGTGCCAGCAGCCCAACCGGGACAGGGGGTGAGCAGTTCTTC. It yields the protein CASSPTGTGGEQFF.

The V gene is TRBV15, the J gene TRBJ1-5; D is ambiguous. This CDR3 region has 16 residues. The germline V gene encodes CDR1 LNHNV and CDR2 YYDKDF (reference sequence). Trimming left V 2 bases short and J 3 bases short, with 14 bases between. The CDR3 DNA sequence: TGTGCCACCAGCAGAATGGGAGGGCGGGCCAATCAGCCCCAGCATTTT. Its translation: CATSRMGGRANQPQHF.

V is TRBV28 and J is TRBJ1-3; D gene uncertain. Germline V CDR1 and CDR2: MDHEN, SYDVKM. The CDR3 is 12 amino acids. V was cut by 3 bases and J by 10 bases, with 10 bases left in between. This CDR3 is CASSLRFGTIYF. In DNA, the CDR3 is TGTGCCAGCAGTTTGCGCTTCGGAACCATATATTTT.

The chain is built from TRBV5-1 and TRBJ2-3; no firm D call. Germline loops: CDR1 SGHRS, CDR2 YFSETQ. This CDR3 has 14 amino acids. V was clipped by 2 bases and J by 0 bases, with 7 bases between them. CDR3 region: CASSLGASTDTQYF. The DNA for the CDR3 is TGCGCCAGCAGCTTAGGCGCCAGCACAGATACGCAGTATTTT. Supplemented by reference TRBV5-1 and TRBJ2-3, the full variable domain reads KAGVTQTPRYLIKTRGQQVTLSCSPISGHRSVSWYQQTPGQGLQFLFEYFSETQRNKGNFPGRFSGRQFSNSRSEMNVSTLELGDSALYLCASSLGASTDTQYFGPGTRLTVL.

The chain combines TRBV7-9 with TRBJ1-1; D not resolved. The germline gives CDR1 SEHNR, CDR2 FQNEAQ (reference sequence). The CDR3 has 14 residues. V shed 5 bases and J shed 6 bases, with 16 bases lying between them. Written as DNA, the CDR3 is TGTGCCAGCAGCCAAGAGCAGGAGAGCTCTGAAGCTTTCTTT. It translates to CASSQEQESSEAFF.

This clone came up once. The J gene is TRBJ2-1, the V gene TRBV5-1; 12 bases map to TRBD2. CDR1 and CDR2 from the germline V gene are SGHRS and YFSETQ. V was pared by 3 bases and J by 2 bases, with 0 bases of the junction left unmatched. The CDR3 is made up of 15 amino acids. The DNA for the CDR3 is TGCGCCAGCAGCTGGACTAGCGGGACCTACAATGAGCAGTTCTTC. As protein: CASSWTSGTYNEQFF.

This clone is a singleton in its sample. The chain carries TRBV4-1 and TRBJ1-2, with D unclear. Germline loops: CDR1 MGHRA, CDR2 YSYEKL. CDR3 length: 15 amino acids. The V end was cut by 0 bases, the J end by 4 bases, with 12 bases between. This CDR3 is CASSQDRQESYGYTF. The CDR3, as DNA: TGCGCCAGCAGCCAAGATAGGCAGGAGAGCTATGGCTACACCTTC.

The chain is built from TRBV19 and TRBJ1-5; maybe TRBD1 (5 bases). The germline V and J ends were trimmed by 4 bases and 5 bases, with 18 bases remaining between them. Germline V gene data show CDR1 as LNHDA and CDR2 as SQIVND (reference sequence). The CDR3 runs to 16 residues. CDR3 sequence (DNA): TGTGCCAGTAGTAGGCAAGGGGTTCGAGTTTATCAGCCCCAGCATTTT. As protein: CASSRQGVRVYQPQHF.

The V call is TRBV7-8, the J call TRBJ2-1; 10 bases fit TRBD1. The CDR3 loop spans 20 amino acids. Germline-derived CDR1 and CDR2 are SGHVS and FQNEAQ. V lost 1 base and J lost 5; bases outside the gene matches: 17. The CDR3 is CASSLERDRGHYYTDNEQFF. In DNA form, the CDR3 reads TGTGCCAGCAGCTTAGAGAGGGACAGGGGCCATTATTATACCGACAATGAGCAGTTCTTC.

The chain employs TRBV18 and TRBJ1-5, with 10 nucleotides matching TRBD1. From germline, CDR1 is KGHSH and CDR2 LQKENI. There are 17 residues in the CDR3. The J segment lost 2 bases and the V segment lost 5 bases, leaving 9 bases of the junction unmatched. The CDR3 DNA reads as TGTGCCAGCTCAGCTGGCTCCGGGACAGGGGGCAATCAGCCCCAGCATTTT. This codes for CASSAGSGTGGNQPQHF.

The chain couples TRBV5-1 to TRBJ1-5; perhaps TRBD1 as D (5 bases). The CDR3 is 15 residues long. V was shortened by 0 bases and J by 4 bases, with 11 bases between the two germline ends. The germline CDR1 and CDR2 sequences are SGHRS and YFSETQ. The CDR3 bases are TGCGCCAGCAGCTTGGCCGGGTCAGGGAATCAGCCCCAGCATTTT. Translated, it gives CASSLAGSGNQPQHF.

The chain links TRBV4-1 to TRBJ1-6; 8 bases align to TRBD1. V trimming: 4 bases; J trimming: 10 bases; junction bases outside the gene matches: 15. The CDR3 is 17 residues long. CDR1 MGHRA and CDR2 YSYEKL come from the germline V gene. The CDR3 here is CASSPFGPRGQRSPLHF. The CDR3 DNA reads TGCGCCAGCAGCCCCTTTGGCCCCAGGGGGCAGCGATCACCCCTCCACTTT.

The gene calls are TRBV2 and TRBJ2-1, with 8 bases identical to TRBD1. From germline, CDR1 is SNHLY and CDR2 FYNNEI. V shed 3 bases, J shed 5 bases, and the junction held 6 bases outside the gene matches. The CDR3 runs to 15 residues. CDR3 DNA: TGTGCCAGCAGTGAGGGGGCAGGGGGCCACAATGAGCAGTTCTTC. Translating gives CASSEGAGGHNEQFF. The whole variable domain, filled in from reference TRBV2 and TRBJ2-1, reads EPEVTQTPSHQVTQMGQEVILRCVPISNHLYFYWYRQILGQKVEFLVSFYNNEISEKSEIFDDQFSVERPDGSNFTLKIRSTKLEDSAMYFCASSEGAGGHNEQFFGPGTRLTVL.

This chain links TRBV7-9 with TRBJ1-6; D gene uncertain. Germline V gives CDR1 SEHNR, CDR2 FQNEAQ (reference sequence). The CDR3 runs 15 residues. V lost 0 bases to trimming and J lost 6 bases, with 9 bases between them. The CDR3 protein is CASSLAPESNSPLHF. CDR3 DNA sequence: TGTGCCAGCAGCTTAGCGCCAGAATCTAATTCACCCCTCCACTTT. The full variable domain, rest sourced from reference TRBV7-9 and TRBJ1-6, is DTGVSQNPRHKITKRGQNVTFRCDPISEHNRLYWYRQTLGQGPEFLTYFQNEAQLEKSRLLSDRFSAERPKGSFSTLEIQRTEQGDSAMYLCASSLAPESNSPLHFGNGTRLTVT.

By proportion, this clone is medium-sized (0.01 to 0.1%). The chain recombines TRBV5-1 with TRBJ2-6; no clear D. The CDR3 runs 19 residues. Trimming cost V 0 bases and J 0 bases, with 16 bases left between them. Germline V CDR1 and CDR2: SGHRS, YFSETQ. The CDR3 bases are TGCGCCAGCAGCTTGGCAGGTGCCCTCATTACCTCTGGGGCCAACGTCCTGACTTTC. Translating it yields CASSLAGALITSGANVLTF.

This chain connects TRBV6-5 to TRBJ2-7, with a weak D call TRBD1 (5 bases). The V end was cut by 5 bases, the J end by 2 bases, with 16 bases between. This CDR3 is 15 amino acids long. The germline V gene has CDR1 MNHEY and CDR2 SVGAGI. In nucleotides, the CDR3 is TGTGCCAGCAGTCCTACGATCGACAGTACCTACGAGCAGTACTTC. This gives the protein CASSPTIDSTYEQYF.

In this sample, this clone turned up a few times. The chain is built from TRBV2 and TRBJ1-2; D call uncertain. Germline lookup yields CDR1 SNHLY and CDR2 FYNNEI. With 4 bases removed from V and 4 bases from J, the gap between germline ends came to 10 bases. CDR3 length equals 13 residues. CDR3 in amino acids: CASSVSEIYGYTF. CDR3 bases: TGTGCCAGCAGTGTTTCGGAAATCTATGGCTACACCTTC. Supplemented by reference TRBV2 and TRBJ1-2, the full variable domain reads EPEVTQTPSHQVTQMGQEVILRCVPISNHLYFYWYRQILGQKVEFLVSFYNNEISEKSEIFDDQFSVERPDGSNFTLKIRSTKLEDSAMYFCASSVSEIYGYTFGSGTRLTVV.

This chain connects TRBV6-1 to TRBJ1-1, with TRBD1 matching 7 bases. V gave up 5 bases and J gave up 1 base; unmatched junction bases: 1. Per germline, CDR1 MNHNS and CDR2 SASEGT. CDR3 size: 13 residues. In nucleotides, the CDR3 is TGTGCCAGCAGTAGGACAGGGAACACTGAAGCTTTCTTT. Translated: CASSRTGNTEAFF.